The sequence of this TCR beta chain was determined in a study of blood T cell repertoires in COVID-19. This CDR3 spans 17 amino acids. The V end was cut by 0 bases, the J end by 1 base, with 13 bases between. CDR1 LNHDA and CDR2 SQIVND come from the germline V gene (reference sequence). Assay: immunoSEQ multiplex PCR; the TCRdb copy retains only in-frame clones and omits some. The repertoire holds about 270,000 clones, more than 75% seen once, with under 2% in the top ten. The sequenced material came from peripheral blood. The TCR comes from a woman in her sixties or seventies who had recovered from COVID-19. This chain links TRBV19 with TRBJ1-5, with a possible D match to TRBD1 (6 bases). In DNA, the CDR3 is TGTGCCAGTAGTATAGAGATGACAGGCTCAAGCAATCAGCCCCAGCATTTT. It codes for CASSIEMTGSSNQPQHF.